Listed here is a single T cell receptor (beta chain). No antigen is known for it. These data come from a study of T cell responses to AZD1222 COVID-19 vaccine. Whole-study results and caveats: White British people made up most donors, females outnumbered males, and clonal diversity was possibly underestimated. Per reports, nearly half of all spike-specific TCRs target regions that are unmutated in variants. Repertoire sampling happened only post peak T cell response.

Sequencing was performed with immunoSEQ multiplex PCR; in TCRdb, only in-frame clones are kept and a portion is missing. Of about 130,000 clones in the sample, around 84% are singletons; the top ten hold less than 15%. The material sequenced was peripheral blood, taken on day 0 of AZD1222 vaccination. The receptor comes from an adult in good health.

The CDR3 DNA is TGTGCCAGCAGCCCCTTGGGGAGGAACACCGGGGAGCTGTTTTTT. Protein product: CASSPLGRNTGELFF. V and J are TRBV4-2 and TRBJ2-2; weak D call: TRBD2 (5 bases). CDR1 and CDR2 (germline): LGHNA, YNFKEQ. The CDR3 extends over 15 amino acids. Trimming shortened V by 4 bases and J by 1 base, and 10 bases separated the two germline ends.